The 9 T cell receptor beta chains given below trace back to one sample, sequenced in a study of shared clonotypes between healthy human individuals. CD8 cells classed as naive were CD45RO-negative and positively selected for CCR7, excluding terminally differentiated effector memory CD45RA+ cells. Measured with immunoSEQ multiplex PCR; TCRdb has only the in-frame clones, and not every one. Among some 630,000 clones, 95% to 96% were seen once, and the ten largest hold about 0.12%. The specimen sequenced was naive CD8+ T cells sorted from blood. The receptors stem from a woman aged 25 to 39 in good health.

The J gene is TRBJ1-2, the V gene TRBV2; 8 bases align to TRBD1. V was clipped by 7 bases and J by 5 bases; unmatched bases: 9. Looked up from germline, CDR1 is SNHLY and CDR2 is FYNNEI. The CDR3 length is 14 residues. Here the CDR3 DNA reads TGTGCCAGCATTGATCAGGACAGGGCATATGGCTACACCTTC. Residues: CASIDQDRAYGYTF.

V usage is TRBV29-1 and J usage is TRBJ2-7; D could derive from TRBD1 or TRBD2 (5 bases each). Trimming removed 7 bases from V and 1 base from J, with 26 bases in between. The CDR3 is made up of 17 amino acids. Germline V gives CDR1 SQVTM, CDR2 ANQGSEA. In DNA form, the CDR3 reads TGCAGCGCAATACTTCGTTTGGGGGAGTCACTATCCTACGAGCAGTACTTC. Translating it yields CSAILRLGESLSYEQYF.

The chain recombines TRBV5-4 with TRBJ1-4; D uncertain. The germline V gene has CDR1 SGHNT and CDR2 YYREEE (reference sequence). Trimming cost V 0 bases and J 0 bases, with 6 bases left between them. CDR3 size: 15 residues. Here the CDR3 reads CASSLGPATNEKLFF. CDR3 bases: TGTGCCAGCAGCTTGGGACCGGCAACTAATGAAAAACTGTTTTTT.

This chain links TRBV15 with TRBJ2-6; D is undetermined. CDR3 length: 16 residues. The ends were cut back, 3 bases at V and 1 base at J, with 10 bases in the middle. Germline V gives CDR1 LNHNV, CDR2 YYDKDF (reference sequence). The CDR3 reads CATSRLVGSGANVLTF. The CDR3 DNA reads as TGTGCCACCAGCAGGCTCGTGGGGTCTGGGGCCAACGTCCTGACTTTC.

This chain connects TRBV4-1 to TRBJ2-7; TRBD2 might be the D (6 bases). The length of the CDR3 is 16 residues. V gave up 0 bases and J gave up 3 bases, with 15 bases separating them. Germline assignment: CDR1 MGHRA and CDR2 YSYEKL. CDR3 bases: TGCGCCAGCAGCCAAGATGCCCCGGGAGCTAGCTACGAGCAGTACTTC. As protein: CASSQDAPGASYEQYF.

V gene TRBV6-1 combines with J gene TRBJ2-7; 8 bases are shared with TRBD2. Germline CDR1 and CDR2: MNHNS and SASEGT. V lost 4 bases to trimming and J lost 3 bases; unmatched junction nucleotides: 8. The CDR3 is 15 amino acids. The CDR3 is CASSASTAGVYEQYF. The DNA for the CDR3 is TGTGCCAGCAGTGCCAGTACAGCGGGAGTCTACGAGCAGTACTTC.

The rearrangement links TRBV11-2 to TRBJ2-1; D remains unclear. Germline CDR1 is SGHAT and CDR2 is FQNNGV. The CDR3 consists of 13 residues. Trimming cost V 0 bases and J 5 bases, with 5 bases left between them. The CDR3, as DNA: TGTGCCAGCAGCTTAGATCCGGACAATGAGCAGTTCTTC. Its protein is CASSLDPDNEQFF.

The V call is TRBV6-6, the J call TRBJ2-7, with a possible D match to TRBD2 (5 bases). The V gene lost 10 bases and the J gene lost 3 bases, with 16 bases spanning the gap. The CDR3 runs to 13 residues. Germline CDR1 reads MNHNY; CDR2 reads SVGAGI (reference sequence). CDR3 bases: TGTGCCATGCCTAGGACTGCTGACTACGAGCAGTACTTC. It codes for CAMPRTADYEQYF.

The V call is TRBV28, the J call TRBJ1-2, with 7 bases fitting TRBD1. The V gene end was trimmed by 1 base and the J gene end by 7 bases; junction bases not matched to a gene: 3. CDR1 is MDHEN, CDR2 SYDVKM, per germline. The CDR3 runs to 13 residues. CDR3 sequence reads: CASSLSPGGGYTF. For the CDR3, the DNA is TGTGCCAGCAGTTTATCACCAGGGGGTGGCTACACCTTC.